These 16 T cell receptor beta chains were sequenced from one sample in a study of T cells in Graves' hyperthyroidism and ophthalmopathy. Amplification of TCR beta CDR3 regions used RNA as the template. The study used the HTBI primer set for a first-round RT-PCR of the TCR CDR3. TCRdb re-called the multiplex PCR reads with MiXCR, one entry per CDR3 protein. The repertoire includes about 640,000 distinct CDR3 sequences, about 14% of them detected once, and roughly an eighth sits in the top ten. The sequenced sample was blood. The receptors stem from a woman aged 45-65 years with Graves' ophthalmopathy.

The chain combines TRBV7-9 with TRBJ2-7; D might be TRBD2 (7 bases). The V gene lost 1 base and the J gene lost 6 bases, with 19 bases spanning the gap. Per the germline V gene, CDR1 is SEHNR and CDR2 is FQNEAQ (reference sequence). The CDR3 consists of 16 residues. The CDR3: CASSLVGGGRGGEQYF. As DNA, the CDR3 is TGTGCCAGCAGCTTAGTAGGAGGGGGGAGGGGAGGCGAGCAGTACTTC.

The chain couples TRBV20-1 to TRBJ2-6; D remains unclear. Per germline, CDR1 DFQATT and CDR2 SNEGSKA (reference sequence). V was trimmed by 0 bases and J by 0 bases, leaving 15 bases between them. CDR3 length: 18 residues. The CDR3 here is CSARDPNSFNSGANVLTF. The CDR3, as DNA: TGCAGTGCTAGAGATCCGAACAGCTTTAACTCTGGGGCCAACGTCCTGACTTTC.

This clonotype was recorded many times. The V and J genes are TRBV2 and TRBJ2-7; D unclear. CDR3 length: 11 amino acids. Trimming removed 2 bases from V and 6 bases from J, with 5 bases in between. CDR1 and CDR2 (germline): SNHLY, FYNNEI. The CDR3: CASSEPIEQYF. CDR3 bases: TGTGCCAGCAGTGAACCCATCGAGCAGTACTTC.

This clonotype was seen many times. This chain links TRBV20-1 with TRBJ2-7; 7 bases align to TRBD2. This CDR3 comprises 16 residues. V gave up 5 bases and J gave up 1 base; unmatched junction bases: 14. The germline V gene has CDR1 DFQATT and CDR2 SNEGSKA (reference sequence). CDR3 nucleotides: TGCAGTGCTCCTGCATGGGGGAGGGCCGATTCCTACGAGCAGTACTTC. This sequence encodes CSAPAWGRADSYEQYF.

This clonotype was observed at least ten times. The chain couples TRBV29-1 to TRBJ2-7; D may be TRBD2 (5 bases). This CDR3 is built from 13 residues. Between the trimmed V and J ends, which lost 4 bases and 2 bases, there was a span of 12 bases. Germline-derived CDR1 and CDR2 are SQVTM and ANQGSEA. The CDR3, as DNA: TGCAGCGTTGCTCGGGGAACGACCTACGAGCAGTACTTC. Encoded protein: CSVARGTTYEQYF.

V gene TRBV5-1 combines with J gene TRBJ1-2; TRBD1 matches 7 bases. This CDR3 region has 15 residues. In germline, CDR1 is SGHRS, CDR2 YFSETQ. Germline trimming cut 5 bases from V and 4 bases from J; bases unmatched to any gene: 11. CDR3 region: CASRMETGVGYGYTF. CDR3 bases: TGCGCCAGCAGGATGGAAACAGGGGTTGGCTATGGCTACACCTTC.

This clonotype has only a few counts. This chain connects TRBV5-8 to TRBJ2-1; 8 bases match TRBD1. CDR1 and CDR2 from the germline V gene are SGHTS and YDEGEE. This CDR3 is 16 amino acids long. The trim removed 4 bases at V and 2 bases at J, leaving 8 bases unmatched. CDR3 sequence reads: CASSLGPGQAYNEQFF. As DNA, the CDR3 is TGTGCCAGCAGCCTTGGGCCGGGACAGGCCTACAATGAGCAGTTCTTC. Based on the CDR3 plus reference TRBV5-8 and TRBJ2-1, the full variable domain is EAGVTQSPTHLIKTRGQQATLRCSPISGHTSVYWYQQALGLGLQFLLWYDEGEERNRGNFPPRFSGRQFPNYSSELNVNALELEDSALYLCASSLGPGQAYNEQFFGPGTRLTVL.

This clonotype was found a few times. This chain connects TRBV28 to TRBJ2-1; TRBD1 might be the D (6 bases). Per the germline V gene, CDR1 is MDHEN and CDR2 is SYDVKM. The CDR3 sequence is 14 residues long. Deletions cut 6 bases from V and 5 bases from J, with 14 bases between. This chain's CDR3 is CASRAWRQDNEQFF. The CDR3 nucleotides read TGTGCCAGCAGGGCCTGGAGACAGGACAATGAGCAGTTCTTC.

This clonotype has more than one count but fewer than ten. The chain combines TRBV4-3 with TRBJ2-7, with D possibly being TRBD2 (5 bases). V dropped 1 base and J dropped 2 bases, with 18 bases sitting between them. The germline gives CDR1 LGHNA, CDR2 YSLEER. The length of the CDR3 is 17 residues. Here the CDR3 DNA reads TGCGCCAGCAGCCAAGTGTTTAGGACTGAGAGAACCTACGAGCAGTACTTC. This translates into CASSQVFRTERTYEQYF.

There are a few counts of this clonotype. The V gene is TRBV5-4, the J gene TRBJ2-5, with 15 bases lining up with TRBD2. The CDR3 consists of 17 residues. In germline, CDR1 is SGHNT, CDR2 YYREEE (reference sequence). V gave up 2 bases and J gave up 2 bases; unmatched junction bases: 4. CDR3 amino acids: CASSFPGLAGGQETQYF. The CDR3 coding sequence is TGTGCCAGCAGCTTCCCGGGACTAGCGGGAGGTCAAGAGACCCAGTACTTC.

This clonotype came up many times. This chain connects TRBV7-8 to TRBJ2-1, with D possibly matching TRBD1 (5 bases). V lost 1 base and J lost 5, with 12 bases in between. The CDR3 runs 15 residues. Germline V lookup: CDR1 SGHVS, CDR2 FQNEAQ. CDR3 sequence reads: CASSLVPGFDNEQFF. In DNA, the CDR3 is TGTGCCAGCAGCTTAGTACCAGGGTTCGACAATGAGCAGTTCTTC.

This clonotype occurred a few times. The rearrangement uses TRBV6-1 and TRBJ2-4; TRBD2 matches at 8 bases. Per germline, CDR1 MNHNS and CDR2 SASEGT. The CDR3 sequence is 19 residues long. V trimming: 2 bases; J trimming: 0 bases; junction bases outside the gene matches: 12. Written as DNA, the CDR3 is TGTGCCAGCAGTGAAAGGAGGCTAGCGGGCACCCTAGCCAAAAACATTCAGTACTTC. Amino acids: CASSERRLAGTLAKNIQYF.

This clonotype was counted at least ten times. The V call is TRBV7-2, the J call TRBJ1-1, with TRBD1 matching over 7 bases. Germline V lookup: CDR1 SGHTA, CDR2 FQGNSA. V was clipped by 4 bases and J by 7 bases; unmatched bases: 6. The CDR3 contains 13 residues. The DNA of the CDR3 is TGTGCCAGCAGCTACTACAGACAGGGTGAAGCTTTCTTT. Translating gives CASSYYRQGEAFF. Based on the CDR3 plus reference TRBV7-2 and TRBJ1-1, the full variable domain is GAGVSQSPSNKVTEKGKDVELRCDPISGHTALYWYRQSLGQGLEFLIYFQGNSAPDKSGLPSDRFSAERTGGSVSTLTIQRTQQEDSAVYLCASSYYRQGEAFFGQGTRLTVV.

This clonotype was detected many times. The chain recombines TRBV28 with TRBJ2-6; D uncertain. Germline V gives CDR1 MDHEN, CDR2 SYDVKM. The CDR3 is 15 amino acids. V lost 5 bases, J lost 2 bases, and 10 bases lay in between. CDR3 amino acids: CASSAGGPGANVLTF. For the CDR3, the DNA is TGTGCCAGCAGTGCTGGCGGCCCTGGGGCCAACGTCCTGACTTTC.

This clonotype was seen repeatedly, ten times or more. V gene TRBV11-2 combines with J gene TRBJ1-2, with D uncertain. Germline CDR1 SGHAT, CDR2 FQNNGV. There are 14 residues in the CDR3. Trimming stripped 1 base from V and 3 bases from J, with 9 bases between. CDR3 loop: CASSLVSGDYGYTF. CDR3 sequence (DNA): TGTGCCAGCAGCTTAGTGAGCGGAGACTATGGCTACACCTTC.

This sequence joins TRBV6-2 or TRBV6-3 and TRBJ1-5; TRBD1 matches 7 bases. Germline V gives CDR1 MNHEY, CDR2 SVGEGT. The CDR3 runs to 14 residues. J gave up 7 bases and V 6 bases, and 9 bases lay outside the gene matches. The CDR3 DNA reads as TGTGCCAGCAGCTCTGACAGGGTTGGACAGCCCCAGCATTTT. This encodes CASSSDRVGQPQHF.